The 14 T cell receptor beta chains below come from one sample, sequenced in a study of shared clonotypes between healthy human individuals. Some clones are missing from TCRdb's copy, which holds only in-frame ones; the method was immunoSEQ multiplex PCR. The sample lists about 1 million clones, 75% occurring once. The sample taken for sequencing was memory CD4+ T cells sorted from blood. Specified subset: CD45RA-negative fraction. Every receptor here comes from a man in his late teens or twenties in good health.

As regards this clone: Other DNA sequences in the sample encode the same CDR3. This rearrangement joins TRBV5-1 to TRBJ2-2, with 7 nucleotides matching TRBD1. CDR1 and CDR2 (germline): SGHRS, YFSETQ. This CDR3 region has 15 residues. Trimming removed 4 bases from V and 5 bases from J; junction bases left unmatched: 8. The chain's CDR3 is CASSPSPTGTGELFF. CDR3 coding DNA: TGCGCCAGCAGCCCCTCTCCGACAGGGACCGGGGAGCTGTTTTTT. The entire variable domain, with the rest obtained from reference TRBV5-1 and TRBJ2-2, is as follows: KAGVTQTPRYLIKTRGQQVTLSCSPISGHRSVSWYQQTPGQGLQFLFEYFSETQRNKGNFPGRFSGRQFSNSRSEMNVSTLELGDSALYLCASSPSPTGTGELFFGEGSRLTVL.

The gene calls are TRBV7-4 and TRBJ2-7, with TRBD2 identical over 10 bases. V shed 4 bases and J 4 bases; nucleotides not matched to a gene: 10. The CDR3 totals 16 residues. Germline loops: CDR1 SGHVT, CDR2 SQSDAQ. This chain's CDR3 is CASSSGLAAAPYEQYF. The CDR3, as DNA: TGTGCCAGCAGCTCTGGACTAGCGGCCGCCCCGTACGAGCAGTACTTC.

CDR3: CASSRTGGVGQPQHF. The CDR3, as DNA: TGTGCCAGCAGTCGGACAGGGGGCGTTGGTCAGCCCCAGCATTTT. This chain joins TRBV5-8 and TRBJ1-5; TRBD1 matches at 11 bases. With V trimmed by 5 bases and J by 6 bases, 7 bases remained unmatched. CDR1 and CDR2 from the germline V gene are SGHTS and YDEGEE. The CDR3 has 15 residues.

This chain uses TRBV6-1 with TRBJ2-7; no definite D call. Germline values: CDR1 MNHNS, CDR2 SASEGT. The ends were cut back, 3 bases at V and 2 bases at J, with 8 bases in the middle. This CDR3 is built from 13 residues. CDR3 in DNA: TGTGCCAGCAGTGATCCCCCGGCCTACGAGCAGTACTTC. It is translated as CASSDPPAYEQYF.

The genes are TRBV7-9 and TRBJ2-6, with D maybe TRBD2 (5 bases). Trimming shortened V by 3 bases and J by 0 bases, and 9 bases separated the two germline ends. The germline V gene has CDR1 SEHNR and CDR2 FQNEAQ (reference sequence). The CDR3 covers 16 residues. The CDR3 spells CASSFAGVSGANVLTF. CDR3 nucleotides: TGTGCCAGCAGCTTCGCCGGGGTCTCTGGGGCCAACGTCCTGACTTTC.

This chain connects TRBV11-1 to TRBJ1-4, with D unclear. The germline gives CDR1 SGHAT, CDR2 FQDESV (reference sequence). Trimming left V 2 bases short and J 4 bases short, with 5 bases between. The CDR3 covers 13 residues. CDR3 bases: TGTGCCAGCAGCTTATGGAGTAATGAAAAACTGTTTTTT. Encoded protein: CASSLWSNEKLFF.

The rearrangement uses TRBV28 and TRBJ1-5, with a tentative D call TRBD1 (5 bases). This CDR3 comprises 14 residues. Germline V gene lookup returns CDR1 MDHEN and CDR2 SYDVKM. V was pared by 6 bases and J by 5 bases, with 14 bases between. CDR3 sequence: CASSAGGEDQPQHF. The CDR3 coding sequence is TGTGCCAGCAGCGCGGGGGGGGAAGATCAGCCCCAGCATTTT.

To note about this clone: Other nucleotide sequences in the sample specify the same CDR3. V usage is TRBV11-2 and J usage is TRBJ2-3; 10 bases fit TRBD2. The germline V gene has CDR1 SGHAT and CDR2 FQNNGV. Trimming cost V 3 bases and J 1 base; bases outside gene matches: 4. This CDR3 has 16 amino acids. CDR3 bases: TGTGCCAGCAGCTTCCTAGCGGGAGTTCGCACAGATACGCAGTATTTT. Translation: CASSFLAGVRTDTQYF. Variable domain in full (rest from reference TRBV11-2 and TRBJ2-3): EAGVAQSPRYKIIEKRQSVAFWCNPISGHATLYWYQQILGQGPKLLIQFQNNGVVDDSQLPKDRFSAERLKGVDSTLKIQPAKLEDSAVYLCASSFLAGVRTDTQYFGPGTRLTVL.

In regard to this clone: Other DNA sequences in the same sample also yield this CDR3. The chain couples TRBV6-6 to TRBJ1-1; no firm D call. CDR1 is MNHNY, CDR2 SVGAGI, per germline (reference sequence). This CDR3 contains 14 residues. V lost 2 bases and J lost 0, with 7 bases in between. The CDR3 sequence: CASSYGPMNTEAFF. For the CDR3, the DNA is TGTGCCAGCAGTTACGGACCCATGAACACTGAAGCTTTCTTT.

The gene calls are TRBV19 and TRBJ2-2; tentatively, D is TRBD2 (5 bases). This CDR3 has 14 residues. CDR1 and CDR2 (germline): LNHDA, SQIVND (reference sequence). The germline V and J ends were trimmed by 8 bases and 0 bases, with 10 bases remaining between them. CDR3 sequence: CASERAANTGELFF. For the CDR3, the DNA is TGTGCCAGTGAGAGGGCAGCGAACACCGGGGAGCTGTTTTTT.

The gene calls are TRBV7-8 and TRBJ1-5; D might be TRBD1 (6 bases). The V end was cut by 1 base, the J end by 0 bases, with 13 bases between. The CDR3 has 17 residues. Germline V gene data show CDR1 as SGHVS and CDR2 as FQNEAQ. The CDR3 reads CASSLGRGAYSNQPQHF. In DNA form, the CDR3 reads TGTGCCAGCAGCTTAGGTCGGGGGGCCTATAGCAATCAGCCCCAGCATTTT.

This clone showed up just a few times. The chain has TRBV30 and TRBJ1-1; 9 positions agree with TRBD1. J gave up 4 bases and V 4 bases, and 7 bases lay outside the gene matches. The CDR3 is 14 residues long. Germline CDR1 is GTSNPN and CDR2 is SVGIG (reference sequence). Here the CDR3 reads CAWNTGQGVTEAFF. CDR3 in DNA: TGTGCCTGGAACACGGGACAGGGAGTCACTGAAGCTTTCTTT.

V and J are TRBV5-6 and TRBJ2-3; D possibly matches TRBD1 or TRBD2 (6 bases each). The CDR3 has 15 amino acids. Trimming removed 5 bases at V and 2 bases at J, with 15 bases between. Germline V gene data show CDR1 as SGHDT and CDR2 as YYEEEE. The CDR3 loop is CASSYEGGYTDTQYF. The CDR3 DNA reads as TGTGCCAGCAGTTACGAGGGGGGATACACAGATACGCAGTATTTT.

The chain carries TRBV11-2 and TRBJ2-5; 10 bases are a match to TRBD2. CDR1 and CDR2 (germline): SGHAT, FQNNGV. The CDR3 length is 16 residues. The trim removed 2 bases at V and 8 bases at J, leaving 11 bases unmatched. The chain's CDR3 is CASSLYPSGGDQTQYF. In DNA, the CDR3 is TGTGCCAGCAGCTTATACCCGAGCGGGGGGGACCAAACCCAGTACTTC.